This TCR beta chain was obtained from a study of blood T cell repertoires in COVID-19. For the study at large: Specimens from acute and convalescent COVID-19 originated in the United States, Italy and Spain. Nucleic acid was either cDNA or gDNA, and it came from T cells, B-cell-depleted T cells, or PBMCs.

The V segment lost 3 bases and the J segment 2 bases; nucleotides outside the gene matches: 5. The CDR3 runs to 14 residues. Germline values: CDR1 DFQATT, CDR2 SNEGSKA (reference sequence). Per the study methods: Amplifying reference gene primers gave estimates of nucleated cell counts. Measured with immunoSEQ multiplex PCR; TCRdb has only the in-frame clones, and not every one. V, J and clone size derive from that table, while D and trimming were established from the DNA sequence. The repertoire holds 70,000 to 85,000 clones, with approximately 80% as singletons. The specimen sequenced was peripheral blood. The chain is built from TRBV20-1 and TRBJ2-7; 9 nucleotides match TRBD1. The TCR originated in a human donor in a cohort sampled during active COVID-19. CDR3 sequence: CSASGTGSTYEQYF. In DNA, the CDR3 is TGCAGTGCTAGTGGGACAGGGAGTACCTACGAGCAGTACTTC.